One sample yielded the 27 T cell receptor beta chains listed below, sequenced in a study of cytomegalovirus exposure and HLA in healthy donors. The assay was immunoSEQ multiplex PCR, and TCRdb's table has in-frame clones only and misses some. The sample includes roughly 45,000 clones, about 94% of them seen just once. The sequenced material came from PBMCs. These receptor sequences come from a young woman in good health and CMV-seropositive.

As DNA, the CDR3 is TGCGCCAGCAGCTTGGATGGCCGGGCGGGTGGCTACACCTTC. Its protein product is CASSLDGRAGGYTF. The chain carries TRBV5-1 and TRBJ1-2; the D is unclear. The CDR3 contains 14 residues. Germline CDR1 and CDR2: SGHRS and YFSETQ. Trimming removed 0 bases from V and 7 bases from J, with 13 bases in between.

J is TRBJ1-3 and V is TRBV27; 8 bases match TRBD1. V trimming: 5 bases; J trimming: 15 bases; junction bases outside the gene matches: 12. The CDR3 covers 13 residues. Per germline, CDR1 MNHEY and CDR2 SMNVEV (reference sequence). CDR3 DNA sequence: TGTGCCAGCAGTCTACGGACAGGGACCATCGCATATTTT. Its translation is CASSLRTGTIAYF.

This chain uses TRBV19 with TRBJ2-3, with 9 bases identical to TRBD2. The CDR3 loop spans 18 amino acids. After removal of 3 bases from V and 4 bases from J, the junction contained 14 bases not matched to a gene. In germline, CDR1 is LNHDA, CDR2 SQIVND (reference sequence). Here the CDR3 reads CASSMRGRAGGPSDTQYF. Written as DNA, the CDR3 is TGTGCCAGTAGTATGAGAGGTCGGGCGGGAGGGCCCTCAGATACGCAGTATTTT. The complete variable domain, with remaining parts taken from reference TRBV19 and TRBJ2-3, reads DGGITQSPKYLFRKEGQNVTLSCEQNLNHDAMYWYRQDPGQGLRLIYYSQIVNDFQKGDIAEGYSVSREKKESFPLTVTSAQKNPTAFYLCASSMRGRAGGPSDTQYFGPGTRLTVL.

In its sample, this clone was seen once. V usage is TRBV6-4 and J usage is TRBJ2-1, with 12 bases identical to TRBD2. Looked up from germline, CDR1 is MRHNA and CDR2 is SNTAGT. V dropped 4 bases and J dropped 8; count of bases not matched to a gene: 6. The CDR3 covers 15 residues. The CDR3 spells CASSVTSGSFDEQFF. In DNA, the CDR3 is TGTGCCAGCAGTGTGACTAGCGGGAGCTTCGATGAGCAGTTCTTC.

CDR3 DNA: TGTGCCAGCAGCGGCCCCGACAACACAGATACGCAGTATTTT. It specifies CASSGPDNTDTQYF. The V gene is TRBV5-4, the J gene TRBJ2-3; D is unresolved. Germline loops: CDR1 SGHNT, CDR2 YYREEE (reference sequence). The ends were cut back, 4 bases at V and 2 bases at J, with 11 bases in the middle. CDR3 size: 14 residues.

This clone was seen once. The chain links TRBV18 to TRBJ2-7; 9 nucleotides agree with TRBD2. Germline V gives CDR1 KGHSH, CDR2 LQKENI. This CDR3 has 16 amino acids. The V and J ends lost 0 bases and 3 bases, in that order; junction bases with no gene match: 6. The CDR3 DNA is TGTGCCAGCTCACCACCGGTGCGGGAGGGACACTACGAGCAGTACTTC. Protein product: CASSPPVREGHYEQYF.

The CDR3 protein is CASSSPGQGSYEQYF. The CDR3, as DNA: TGTGCCAGCAGTTCACCCGGACAGGGCTCCTACGAGCAGTACTTC. The chain couples TRBV27 to TRBJ2-7, with TRBD1 matching 8 bases. CDR1 and CDR2 (germline): MNHEY, SMNVEV (reference sequence). Trimming removed 4 bases from V and 0 bases from J; junction bases left unmatched: 5. CDR3 length equals 15 residues.

The J gene is TRBJ2-3, the V gene TRBV19; 10 positions agree with TRBD2. Germline trimming cut 2 bases from V and 6 bases from J; bases unmatched to any gene: 2. The CDR3 has 14 residues. CDR1 is LNHDA, CDR2 SQIVND, per germline (reference sequence). The CDR3, as DNA: TGTGCCAGTAGTATAAGCGGGAGGGCTGATACGCAGTATTTT. Amino acids: CASSISGRADTQYF.

V is TRBV5-1 and J is TRBJ2-1; either TRBD1 or TRBD2 may fit D (9 bases each). With 4 bases removed from V and 7 bases from J, the gap between germline ends came to 24 bases. Germline assignment: CDR1 SGHRS and CDR2 YFSETQ. This CDR3 comprises 17 residues. The CDR3 nucleotides read TGCGCCAGCAGCGGGACAGGGCTAGGTAGCGGGAGTAATGAGCAGTTCTTC. Protein product: CASSGTGLGSGSNEQFF.

This clone has just one count. The chain employs TRBV5-6 and TRBJ2-1; the D gene is possibly TRBD2 (6 bases). CDR3 size: 15 residues. V dropped 4 bases and J dropped 4 bases, with 15 bases sitting between them. Germline V CDR1 and CDR2: SGHDT, YYEEEE. CDR3 coding DNA: TGTGCCAGCAGCACCTCTAGCGTGGGTTACAATGAGCAGTTCTTC. It yields the protein CASSTSSVGYNEQFF.

The chain links TRBV28 to TRBJ2-7; 11 bases map to TRBD2. Germline V gene lookup returns CDR1 MDHEN and CDR2 SYDVKM. V trimming: 8 bases; J trimming: 3 bases; junction bases outside the gene matches: 6. The CDR3 sequence is 14 residues long. The chain's CDR3 is CASYTSGRNYEQYF. CDR3 nucleotides: TGTGCCAGCTATACTAGCGGGAGAAACTACGAGCAGTACTTC.

The chain is built from TRBV18 and TRBJ2-1; 11 bases map to TRBD1. CDR1 and CDR2 (germline): KGHSH, LQKENI. This CDR3 has 17 amino acids. V was clipped by 1 base and J by 8 bases; unmatched bases: 10. CDR3 in amino acids: CASSPRVMDRGLYEQFF. CDR3 coding DNA: TGTGCCAGCTCACCACGAGTGATGGACAGGGGGCTGTATGAGCAGTTCTTC.

The chain links TRBV19 to TRBJ1-2; D ambiguous. The CDR3 sequence is 15 residues long. The germline V gene has CDR1 LNHDA and CDR2 SQIVND (reference sequence). The V and J ends lost 7 bases and 3 bases respectively, with 18 bases between them. CDR3 nucleotides: TGTGCCAGTATCCCGCCGGGGTGGATTGACTATGGCTACACCTTC. It is translated as CASIPPGWIDYGYTF.

The CDR3: CASSVAAVAEQYF. The DNA of the CDR3 is TGTGCCAGCAGCGTAGCTGCAGTCGCCGAGCAGTACTTC. This chain joins TRBV9 and TRBJ2-7; D is unresolved. Trimming shortened V by 0 bases and J by 6 bases, and 10 bases separated the two germline ends. This CDR3 has 13 residues. Germline CDR1 SGDLS, CDR2 YYNGEE.

This chain joins TRBV5-1 and TRBJ2-7; perhaps TRBD1 as D (5 bases). The ends were cut back, 6 bases at V and 4 bases at J, with 17 bases in the middle. Per germline, CDR1 SGHRS and CDR2 YFSETQ. The CDR3 is 14 amino acids. CDR3 coding DNA: TGCGCCAGCAAATATTACCAGGGCGAATACGAGCAGTACTTC. Translating gives CASKYYQGEYEQYF.

The gene calls are TRBV13 and TRBJ2-1; 8 bases are a match to TRBD2. Germline lookup yields CDR1 PRHDT and CDR2 FYEKMQ (reference sequence). V was pared by 0 bases and J by 8 bases, with 6 bases of the junction left unmatched. The CDR3 is 15 amino acids. As DNA, the CDR3 is TGTGCCAGCAGCTTAGGCGGGAGGGCGTATCATGAGCAGTTCTTC. It is translated as CASSLGGRAYHEQFF.

This clone was found a few times. The rearrangement links TRBV4-1 to TRBJ2-7, with unresolved D. The CDR3 is 14 amino acids. V was shortened by 2 bases and J by 3 bases, with 11 bases between the two germline ends. Germline V gene data show CDR1 as MGHRA and CDR2 as YSYEKL. The CDR3 DNA follows: TGCGCCAGCAGCCAATCCCAGGTTGGCTACGAGCAGTACTTC. Translating gives CASSQSQVGYEQYF.

The chain recombines TRBV25-1 with TRBJ2-1; 11 bases are shared with TRBD2. Germline V gene sequence: CDR1 MGHDK, CDR2 SYGVNS. The CDR3 contains 13 residues. V shed 10 bases and J 7 bases; nucleotides not matched to a gene: 6. CDR3 sequence: CATGTSGRNEQFF. CDR3 bases: TGTGCCACCGGGACTAGCGGAAGGAATGAGCAGTTCTTC.

The V call is TRBV18, the J call TRBJ2-7; tentatively, D is TRBD2 (6 bases). Per germline, CDR1 KGHSH and CDR2 LQKENI. There are 14 residues in the CDR3. V was cut by 3 bases and J by 3 bases, with 12 bases left in between. CDR3 region: CASSPTSPHYEQYF. The CDR3 nucleotides read TGTGCCAGCTCACCTACTAGCCCCCACTACGAGCAGTACTTC.

The V call is TRBV5-1, the J call TRBJ2-7, with D maybe TRBD1 (5 bases). Germline V gene lookup returns CDR1 SGHRS and CDR2 YFSETQ. CDR3 length equals 15 residues. Trimming removed 2 bases at V and 3 bases at J, with 15 bases between. The CDR3, as DNA: TGCGCCAGCAGCTTCGATAATCCCAGGGTCTACGAGCAGTACTTC. This translates into CASSFDNPRVYEQYF.

V gene TRBV28 combines with J gene TRBJ2-1; the match to TRBD2 covers 10 bases. Losses at the gene ends were 8 bases for V and 4 bases for J; bases not matched to a gene: 2. The CDR3 loop spans 13 amino acids. The germline V gene has CDR1 MDHEN and CDR2 SYDVKM. The CDR3 nucleotides read TGTGCCAGCCGGACTAGCGGATACAATGAGCAGTTCTTC. It is translated as CASRTSGYNEQFF. Variable domain in full (rest from reference TRBV28 and TRBJ2-1): DVKVTQSSRYLVKRTGEKVFLECVQDMDHENMFWYRQDPGLGLRLIYFSYDVKMKEKGDIPEGYSVSREKKERFSLILESASTNQTSMYLCASRTSGYNEQFFGPGTRLTVL.

This chain uses TRBV19 with TRBJ1-5, with D perhaps matching TRBD1 (5 bases). Germline values: CDR1 LNHDA, CDR2 SQIVND (reference sequence). CDR3 size: 13 residues. V was trimmed by 4 bases and J by 4 bases, leaving 8 bases between them. CDR3: CASSTQGNQPQHF. CDR3 nucleotides: TGTGCCAGTAGTACCCAGGGAAATCAGCCCCAGCATTTT. Filled out from reference TRBV19 and TRBJ1-5, the complete variable domain reads DGGITQSPKYLFRKEGQNVTLSCEQNLNHDAMYWYRQDPGQGLRLIYYSQIVNDFQKGDIAEGYSVSREKKESFPLTVTSAQKNPTAFYLCASSTQGNQPQHFGDGTRLSIL.

The CDR3 spells CASSTGQGSGELFF. Written as DNA, the CDR3 is TGTGCCAGCTCAACAGGACAGGGCTCCGGGGAGCTGTTTTTT. V and J are TRBV18 and TRBJ2-2, with 8 nucleotides matching TRBD1. From germline, CDR1 is KGHSH and CDR2 LQKENI. The length of the CDR3 is 14 residues. The ends lost 5 bases at V and 6 bases at J; junction bases unmatched: 5.

This chain uses TRBV19 with TRBJ2-1, with D maybe TRBD2 (6 bases). Trimming shortened V by 4 bases and J by 4 bases, and 11 bases separated the two germline ends. The V gene's germline CDR1 is LNHDA and CDR2 SQIVND (reference sequence). The CDR3 is 14 residues long. The CDR3 region has the DNA TGTGCCAGTAGTAGCTCGCGGGGTTACAATGAGCAGTTCTTC. Translating gives CASSSSRGYNEQFF.

V is TRBV5-6 and J is TRBJ1-5; no clear D gene. The germline V and J ends were trimmed by 0 bases and 0 bases, with 7 bases remaining between them. The CDR3 is made up of 15 amino acids. The germline V gene encodes CDR1 SGHDT and CDR2 YYEEEE. Here the CDR3 DNA reads TGTGCCAGCAGCTTGGGGCCTTATAGCAATCAGCCCCAGCATTTT. Amino acids: CASSLGPYSNQPQHF.

This sequence joins TRBV5-1 and TRBJ1-2, with 10 bases lining up with TRBD1. Looked up from germline, CDR1 is SGHRS and CDR2 is YFSETQ. V shed 5 bases and J 6 bases; nucleotides not matched to a gene: 4. CDR3 length: 13 residues. In DNA, the CDR3 is TGCGCCAGCAGGGTGACAGGGGGCGATGGCTACACCTTC. Translated: CASRVTGGDGYTF.

V usage is TRBV4-1 and J usage is TRBJ2-5; 7 bases are shared with TRBD1. The J segment lost 4 bases and the V segment lost 1 base, leaving 6 bases of the junction unmatched. Germline CDR1 MGHRA, CDR2 YSYEKL. This CDR3 region has 15 residues. CDR3 sequence (DNA): TGCGCCAGCAGCCAAGGGCAGGGGGTGACAGAGACCCAGTACTTC. It is translated as CASSQGQGVTETQYF.